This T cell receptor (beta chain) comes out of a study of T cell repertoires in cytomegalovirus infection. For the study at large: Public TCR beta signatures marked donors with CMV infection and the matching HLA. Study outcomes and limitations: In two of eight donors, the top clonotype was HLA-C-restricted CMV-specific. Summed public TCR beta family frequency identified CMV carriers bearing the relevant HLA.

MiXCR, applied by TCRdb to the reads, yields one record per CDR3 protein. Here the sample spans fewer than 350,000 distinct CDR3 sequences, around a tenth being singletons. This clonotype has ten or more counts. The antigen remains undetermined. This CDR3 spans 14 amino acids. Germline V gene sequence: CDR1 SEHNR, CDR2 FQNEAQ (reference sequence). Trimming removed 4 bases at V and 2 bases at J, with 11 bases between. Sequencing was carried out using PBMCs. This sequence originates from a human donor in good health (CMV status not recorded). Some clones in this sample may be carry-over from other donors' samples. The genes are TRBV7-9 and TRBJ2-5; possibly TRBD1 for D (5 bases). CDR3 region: CASSSDRYQETQYF. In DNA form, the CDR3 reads TGTGCCAGCAGCTCAGACAGATATCAAGAGACCCAGTACTTC.